Shown below are 5 T cell receptor beta chains from a single sample sequenced in a study of post-analysis software for immune sequencing data. Study results and limitations: Among a few TRBV segments more frequent in patients than controls were TRBV5-6, TRBV5-1 and TRBV20-1.

Their recognized antigens are unknown. Libraries were made from TCR beta cDNA, and they carried unique molecular identifiers. MiXCR, run by TCRdb on the PCR reads, gives a single entry per CDR3 protein. Of about 540,000 distinct CDR3 sequences listed, under 40% are singletons. Material for sequencing was blood. The receptors originated from a girl under 18 with multiple sclerosis.

This clonotype was seen only a few times. The chain is built from TRBV20-1 and TRBJ2-1; D ambiguous. Germline loops: CDR1 DFQATT, CDR2 SNEGSKA (reference sequence). Trimming removed 0 bases at V and 8 bases at J, with 17 bases between. This CDR3 spans 15 amino acids. In DNA, the CDR3 is TGCAGTGCTAGAGATTTCGTCCAGGAGAAGGATGAGCAGTTCTTC. Its translation is CSARDFVQEKDEQFF.

Turning to this clonotype: At one boundary the junction diverges from the germline segment, which might be a read error. The rearrangement uses TRBV2 and TRBJ2-1; 7 bases match TRBD2. CDR1 is SNHLY and CDR2 is FYNNEI in the germline V gene. CDR3 length equals 15 residues. DNA for the CDR3: TGTGCCAGCAGGGAAGGACTAGTGAGGGACAATGAGCAGTTCTTC. Translation: CASREGLVRDNEQFF.

This clonotype has a handful of counts. The gene calls are TRBV18 and TRBJ2-5; possible D gene TRBD2, 5 bases. CDR3 length: 15 residues. Trimming pared 0 bases from V and 5 bases from J, leaving 13 bases between. The germline V gene encodes CDR1 KGHSH and CDR2 LQKENI. CDR3 region: CASSPPSERRETQYF. For the CDR3, the DNA is TGTGCCAGCTCACCACCATCGGAAAGGAGGGAGACCCAGTACTTC.

Only a few counts were recorded for this clonotype. DNA for the CDR3: TGTGCCAGCAGTTACAGGGACGGAAGCTATGGCTACACCTTC. As protein: CASSYRDGSYGYTF. The chain links TRBV6-5 to TRBJ1-2; D possibly corresponds to TRBD1 (5 bases). The CDR3 totals 14 residues. Germline loops: CDR1 MNHEY, CDR2 SVGAGI. V was clipped by 2 bases and J by 4 bases, with 11 bases between them.

This clonotype was seen just once. A much larger clonotype is one base distant, so this may be a read error. V usage is TRBV9 and J usage is TRBJ1-2; 7 bases fit TRBD1. The CDR3 has 16 residues. Germline V lookup: CDR1 SGDLS, CDR2 YYNGEE. The CDR3 DNA reads as TGTGCCGGCAGCTCGACCGACAGGGCGTCGAGCTATGGCTACACCTTC. It specifies CAGSSTDRASSYGYTF.